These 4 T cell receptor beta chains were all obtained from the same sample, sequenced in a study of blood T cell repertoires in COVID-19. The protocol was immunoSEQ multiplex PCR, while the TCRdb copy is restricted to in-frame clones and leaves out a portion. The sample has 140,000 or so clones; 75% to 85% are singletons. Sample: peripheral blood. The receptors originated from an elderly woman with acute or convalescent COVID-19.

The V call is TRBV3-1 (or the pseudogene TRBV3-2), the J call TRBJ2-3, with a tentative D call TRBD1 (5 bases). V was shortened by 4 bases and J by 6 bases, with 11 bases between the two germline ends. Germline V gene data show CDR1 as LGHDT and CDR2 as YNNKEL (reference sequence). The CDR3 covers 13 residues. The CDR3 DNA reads TGTGCCAGCAGCCCTCTGGGGCGGGATACGCAGTATTTT. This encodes CASSPLGRDTQYF.

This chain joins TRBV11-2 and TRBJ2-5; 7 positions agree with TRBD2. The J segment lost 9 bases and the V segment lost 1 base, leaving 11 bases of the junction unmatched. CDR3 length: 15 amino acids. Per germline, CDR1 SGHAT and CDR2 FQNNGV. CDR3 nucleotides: TGTGCCAGCAGCTTAGCCACTAGCGCATTAGGAGCCCAGTACTTC. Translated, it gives CASSLATSALGAQYF.

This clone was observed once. CDR3 protein: CASSTGTSGEWDTQYF. The CDR3, as DNA: TGCGCCAGCAGCACCGGGACTAGCGGGGAATGGGATACGCAGTATTTT. The chain combines TRBV10-1 with TRBJ2-3, with 13 positions matching TRBD2. Germline values: CDR1 WNHNN, CDR2 SYGVQD (reference sequence). The CDR3 loop spans 16 amino acids. V was pared by 6 bases and J by 6 bases, with 9 bases of the junction left unmatched.

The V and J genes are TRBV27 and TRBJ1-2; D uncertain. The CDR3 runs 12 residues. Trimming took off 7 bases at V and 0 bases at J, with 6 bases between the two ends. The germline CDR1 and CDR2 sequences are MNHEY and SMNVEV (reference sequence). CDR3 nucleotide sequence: TGTGCCAGCATGCGGCCTAACTATGGCTACACCTTC. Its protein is CASMRPNYGYTF.